These 30 T cell receptor beta chains were sequenced from one sample in a study of blood T cell repertoires in COVID-19 (dated by TCRdb to the early 2020s). The library was obtained by the immunoSEQ multiplex PCR assay. Here the immuneACCESS table is served through TCRdb, limited to in-frame sequences with V and J called. Missing clones are a known gap in these copies; in checked studies unresolved V genes cover under half, and the rest lacks a known reason. Counted in this sample were under 200,000 clones; approximately 84% of them appeared once. The ten most abundant clones make up 9.5% to 13% of the sample. The material sequenced was peripheral blood. The receptor set was obtained from a man aged 70-80 years with active or convalescent COVID-19.

The CDR3 DNA reads as TGTGCCAGCATTTCGACAGGGGACTATGGCTACACCTTC. Amino acid sequence: CASISTGDYGYTF. The rearrangement links TRBV6-5 to TRBJ1-2; TRBD1 matches 8 bases. Germline V gene data show CDR1 as MNHEY and CDR2 as SVGAGI. The CDR3 covers 13 residues. V trimming: 7 bases; J trimming: 3 bases; junction bases outside the gene matches: 4.

This clone was counted once. The chain carries TRBV27 and TRBJ2-1; D call uncertain. The germline V gene has CDR1 MNHEY and CDR2 SMNVEV (reference sequence). The CDR3 is 14 residues long. Trimming took 2 bases from V and 6 from J, leaving 11 bases between them. CDR3 in amino acids: CASSLDWIVNEQFF. CDR3 in DNA: TGTGCCAGCAGTTTAGACTGGATCGTCAATGAGCAGTTCTTC.

This chain connects TRBV6-6 to TRBJ1-6; D is undetermined. From germline, CDR1 is MNHNY and CDR2 SVGAGI (reference sequence). Between the trimmed V and J ends, which lost 5 bases and 5 bases, there was a span of 19 bases. The CDR3 runs 17 residues. CDR3 amino acids: CASSPYSGYGNNSPLHF. The CDR3 DNA sequence: TGTGCCAGCAGTCCTTACTCGGGATACGGGAATAATTCACCCCTCCACTTT.

The chain has TRBV19 and TRBJ1-1; D remains unclear. The V end was cut by 1 base, the J end by 5 bases, with 11 bases between. This CDR3 is 14 amino acids long. Germline CDR1 and CDR2: LNHDA and SQIVND (reference sequence). CDR3 in DNA: TGTGCCAGTAGTATAGTCCTTGCGTGGACTGAAGCTTTCTTT. This gives the protein CASSIVLAWTEAFF.

The gene calls are TRBV29-1 and TRBJ2-1; the D is unclear. This CDR3 is built from 14 residues. In germline, CDR1 is SQVTM, CDR2 ANQGSEA. The germline V and J ends were trimmed by 4 bases and 3 bases, with 13 bases remaining between them. The CDR3 loop is CSVVAGYGYNEQFF. In DNA, the CDR3 is TGCAGCGTTGTCGCCGGGTATGGCTACAATGAGCAGTTCTTC.

J is TRBJ1-2 and V is TRBV4-3; TRBD1 is a possible D gene (5 bases). Germline V CDR1 and CDR2: LGHNA, YSLEER. This CDR3 has 15 amino acids. Trimming stripped 0 bases from V and 6 bases from J, with 14 bases between. CDR3 DNA: TGCGCCAGCAGCCAAGATGGGCAGGGCCCCGATGGCTACACCTTC. Amino acid sequence: CASSQDGQGPDGYTF.

V and J are TRBV30 and TRBJ1-2, with D perhaps matching TRBD1 (6 bases). V shed 0 bases and J shed 0 bases, with 17 bases lying between them. The V gene's germline CDR1 is GTSNPN and CDR2 SVGIG (reference sequence). The CDR3 has 17 residues. The CDR3 here is CAWSVNPPGAPNYGYTF. The CDR3 DNA reads as TGTGCCTGGAGTGTAAACCCTCCAGGGGCCCCTAACTATGGCTACACCTTC.

V is TRBV15 and J is TRBJ1-5, with TRBD1 identical over 7 bases. Germline trimming cut 0 bases from V and 7 bases from J; bases unmatched to any gene: 6. The V gene's germline CDR1 is LNHNV and CDR2 YYDKDF (reference sequence). The CDR3 has 15 residues. The CDR3 region is CATSRDLQGRQPQHF. The CDR3 DNA reads TGTGCCACCAGCAGAGATTTACAGGGGCGACAGCCCCAGCATTTT.

The chain has TRBV27 and TRBJ2-7, with 9 bases fitting TRBD1. The germline CDR1 and CDR2 sequences are MNHEY and SMNVEV (reference sequence). CDR3 length: 15 residues. V trimming: 4 bases; J trimming: 5 bases; junction bases outside the gene matches: 9. In DNA form, the CDR3 reads TGTGCCAGCAGTTCATCAGGGACAGGGTCCCACGAGCAGTACTTC. The encoded protein is CASSSSGTGSHEQYF.

The chain has TRBV7-8 and TRBJ2-1; 10 bases are a match to TRBD2. The CDR3 totals 18 residues. V gave up 3 bases and J gave up 0 bases; unmatched junction bases: 8. In germline, CDR1 is SGHVS, CDR2 FQNEAQ. CDR3 sequence: CASSFSGTSDRSYNEQFF. DNA of the CDR3: TGTGCCAGCAGCTTCTCCGGGACTAGCGACCGCTCCTACAATGAGCAGTTCTTC.

The V gene is TRBV30, the J gene TRBJ1-4; TRBD1 aligns across 12 bases. The CDR3 has 14 amino acids. Germline values: CDR1 GTSNPN, CDR2 SVGIG (reference sequence). With 2 bases clipped from V and 7 bases from J, the junction kept 2 bases outside the gene matches. The CDR3 reads CAWSKGQGAEKLFF. CDR3 coding DNA: TGTGCCTGGAGTAAGGGACAGGGGGCTGAAAAACTGTTTTTT.

This chain uses TRBV7-9 with TRBJ2-1; the D gene is possibly TRBD1 (6 bases). V was trimmed by 1 base and J by 2 bases, leaving 12 bases between them. The CDR3 contains 16 residues. Germline CDR1 and CDR2: SEHNR and FQNEAQ (reference sequence). The CDR3 sequence is CASSLVVTGAYNEQFF. The CDR3 DNA reads TGTGCCAGCAGCTTAGTTGTGACAGGAGCCTACAATGAGCAGTTCTTC.

The rearrangement links TRBV18 to TRBJ2-1; 9 bases are shared with TRBD2. This CDR3 contains 16 residues. After removal of 5 bases from V and 5 bases from J, the junction contained 10 bases not matched to a gene. The germline CDR1 and CDR2 sequences are KGHSH and LQKENI. The CDR3 bases are TGTGCCAGCTCAACTAACAGAGCGGGAGGCCACAATGAGCAGTTCTTC. This translates into CASSTNRAGGHNEQFF.

The V and J genes are TRBV5-1 and TRBJ2-7; 12 nucleotides match TRBD2. Germline V gives CDR1 SGHRS, CDR2 YFSETQ. V shed 4 bases and J 1 base; nucleotides not matched to a gene: 3. This CDR3 is built from 15 residues. CDR3: CASSPGLAGSYEQYF. The CDR3 DNA reads TGCGCCAGCAGCCCCGGACTAGCGGGATCCTACGAGCAGTACTTC.

The CDR3 spells CASSGGVGSDTGELFF. CDR3 nucleotides: TGCGCCAGCAGCGGGGGGGTCGGGAGTGACACCGGGGAGCTGTTTTTT. This chain links TRBV4-3 with TRBJ2-2, with 7 nucleotides matching TRBD2. The CDR3 sequence is 16 residues long. V trimming: 5 bases; J trimming: 3 bases; junction bases outside the gene matches: 9. Per germline, CDR1 LGHNA and CDR2 YSLEER.

This rearrangement joins TRBV9 to TRBJ1-4, with TRBD1 as a possible D gene (6 bases). Trimming cost V 0 bases and J 15 bases, with 21 bases left between them. The CDR3 spans 15 residues. Germline CDR1 and CDR2: SGDLS and YYNGEE. The CDR3 here is CASSVDDRSGRVLFF. In DNA, the CDR3 is TGTGCCAGCAGCGTAGACGACAGGTCCGGGAGGGTATTGTTTTTT.

The rearrangement joins TRBV7-8 to TRBJ2-5; D may be TRBD2 (6 bases). Germline V gives CDR1 SGHVS, CDR2 FQNEAQ. The CDR3 length is 15 residues. Trimming removed 8 bases at V and 4 bases at J, with 20 bases between. CDR3 sequence: CASSEDTGRRETQYF. The CDR3 DNA follows: TGTGCCAGCTCAGAAGATACGGGGAGGCGAGAGACCCAGTACTTC.

This chain links TRBV4-3 with TRBJ2-1, with TRBD2 as a possible D gene (6 bases). This CDR3 comprises 15 residues. CDR1 and CDR2 from the germline V gene are LGHNA and YSLEER. Trimming stripped 0 bases from V and 9 bases from J, with 15 bases between. CDR3: CASSQDSAPEGEQFF. The CDR3 coding sequence is TGCGCCAGCAGCCAAGATTCGGCCCCGGAGGGTGAGCAGTTCTTC.

V and J are TRBV19 and TRBJ1-3; D is undetermined. The V gene lost 3 bases and the J gene lost 9 bases, with 9 bases spanning the gap. There are 12 residues in the CDR3. Germline CDR1 and CDR2: LNHDA and SQIVND (reference sequence). CDR3 sequence: CASSIRSGTIYF. The CDR3 nucleotides are TGTGCCAGTAGTATCCGTAGCGGCACCATATATTTT.

The V gene is TRBV24-1, the J gene TRBJ2-1; 11 nucleotides agree with TRBD2. Trimming at V came to 0 bases and at J to 10 bases, leaving 13 bases not matched to a gene. The length of the CDR3 is 18 residues. Germline V gene lookup returns CDR1 KGHDR and CDR2 SFDVKD. This chain's CDR3 is CATSDLPYTSGRWQEQFF. DNA of the CDR3: TGTGCCACCAGTGATTTGCCCTACACTAGCGGGAGATGGCAGGAGCAGTTCTTC.

V is TRBV5-4 and J is TRBJ2-1, with 9 bases fitting TRBD2. After removal of 3 bases from V and 12 bases from J, the junction contained 13 bases not matched to a gene. The germline V gene encodes CDR1 SGHNT and CDR2 YYREEE (reference sequence). The CDR3 is 15 residues long. The DNA of the CDR3 is TGTGCCAGCAGCTCGAGCGGGGGGCGAGGGATGGGGCAGTTCTTC. Its protein is CASSSSGGRGMGQFF. The full variable domain, completed using reference TRBV5-4 and TRBJ2-1, is ETGVTQSPTHLIKTRGQQVTLRCSSQSGHNTVSWYQQALGQGPQFIFQYYREEENGRGNFPPRFSGLQFPNYSSELNVNALELDDSALYLCASSSSGGRGMGQFFGPGTRLTVL.

The CDR3 DNA sequence: TGTGCCAGCAGAACGACCGGGACAGGGGAGACTGAAGCTTTCTTT. Protein sequence: CASRTTGTGETEAFF. This rearrangement joins TRBV6-6 to TRBJ1-1; 10 bases are shared with TRBD1. Germline V gene data show CDR1 as MNHNY and CDR2 as SVGAGI (reference sequence). Germline trimming cut 6 bases from V and 5 bases from J; bases unmatched to any gene: 9. This CDR3 has 15 amino acids.

The rearrangement uses TRBV24-1 and TRBJ2-5; D ambiguous. CDR3 size: 13 residues. Germline V gene sequence: CDR1 KGHDR, CDR2 SFDVKD. Between the trimmed V and J ends, which lost 3 bases and 2 bases, there was a span of 6 bases. The CDR3 region has the DNA TGTGCCACCAGTGATAATCAACAAGAGACCCAGTACTTC. Its protein is CATSDNQQETQYF.

This sequence joins TRBV24-1 and TRBJ2-1; TRBD2 matches at 12 bases. CDR3 length equals 16 residues. Looked up from germline, CDR1 is KGHDR and CDR2 is SFDVKD. V trimming: 3 bases; J trimming: 7 bases; junction bases outside the gene matches: 6. The CDR3 DNA reads as TGTGCCACCAGTGATGGGTTGACTAGCGGGGGTAATGAGCAGTTCTTC. Its translation is CATSDGLTSGGNEQFF.

This clone has only a few counts. The CDR3 protein is CASSIAGTERPQHF. CDR3 nucleotides: TGTGCCAGTAGTATAGCCGGGACAGAACGTCCCCAGCATTTT. The rearrangement links TRBV19 to TRBJ1-5, with TRBD1 matching over 7 bases. With 1 base clipped from V and 10 bases from J, the junction kept 7 bases outside the gene matches. The CDR3 sequence is 14 residues long. Germline assignment: CDR1 LNHDA and CDR2 SQIVND (reference sequence).

The sample holds one count of this clone. This rearrangement joins TRBV7-2 to TRBJ2-7, with TRBD2 matching 14 bases. CDR1 SGHTA and CDR2 FQGNSA come from the germline V gene. This CDR3 is 17 amino acids long. Trimming removed 2 bases from V and 7 bases from J; junction bases left unmatched: 10. The CDR3 DNA is TGTGCCAGCAGCTTACCTCCCGGGACTAGCGGGAGAGGTGAGCAGTACTTC. It codes for CASSLPPGTSGRGEQYF. The whole variable domain, remainder taken from reference TRBV7-2 and TRBJ2-7, is GAGVSQSPSNKVTEKGKDVELRCDPISGHTALYWYRQSLGQGLEFLIYFQGNSAPDKSGLPSDRFSAERTGGSVSTLTIQRTQQEDSAVYLCASSLPPGTSGRGEQYFGPGTRLTVT.

This chain uses TRBV11-2 with TRBJ1-3; D ambiguous. Germline CDR1 reads SGHAT; CDR2 reads FQNNGV. Trimming stripped 2 bases from V and 0 bases from J, with 8 bases between. CDR3 size: 15 residues. The CDR3 here is CASSLWAFSGNTIYF. CDR3 nucleotides: TGTGCCAGCAGCTTATGGGCCTTCTCTGGAAACACCATATATTTT.

In its sample, this clone was seen once. The V gene is TRBV4-3, the J gene TRBJ2-5; TRBD1 matches at 8 bases. V was clipped by 0 bases and J by 4 bases; unmatched bases: 7. Germline assignment: CDR1 LGHNA and CDR2 YSLEER. This CDR3 is 16 amino acids long. CDR3 residues: CASSQDRARGRETQYF. The CDR3 nucleotides are TGCGCCAGCAGCCAAGATAGGGCCAGGGGGCGAGAGACCCAGTACTTC.

The rearrangement uses TRBV29-1 and TRBJ1-2; D is unresolved. V was clipped by 4 bases and J by 2 bases, with 17 bases between them. CDR1 SQVTM and CDR2 ANQGSEA come from the germline V gene. The CDR3 is 15 amino acids. The CDR3, as DNA: TGCAGCGTTGGGAAGAGAAAGGGCGGGAACTATGGCTACACCTTC. Translating it yields CSVGKRKGGNYGYTF.

The J gene is TRBJ1-2, the V gene TRBV6-2 or TRBV6-3; TRBD1 aligns across 7 bases. Germline lookup yields CDR1 MNHEY and CDR2 SVGEGT. V trimming: 2 bases; J trimming: 8 bases; junction bases outside the gene matches: 5. The CDR3 totals 13 residues. CDR3: CASSYAQGGGYTF. The CDR3 DNA reads as TGTGCCAGCAGTTACGCGCAGGGGGGAGGCTACACCTTC.